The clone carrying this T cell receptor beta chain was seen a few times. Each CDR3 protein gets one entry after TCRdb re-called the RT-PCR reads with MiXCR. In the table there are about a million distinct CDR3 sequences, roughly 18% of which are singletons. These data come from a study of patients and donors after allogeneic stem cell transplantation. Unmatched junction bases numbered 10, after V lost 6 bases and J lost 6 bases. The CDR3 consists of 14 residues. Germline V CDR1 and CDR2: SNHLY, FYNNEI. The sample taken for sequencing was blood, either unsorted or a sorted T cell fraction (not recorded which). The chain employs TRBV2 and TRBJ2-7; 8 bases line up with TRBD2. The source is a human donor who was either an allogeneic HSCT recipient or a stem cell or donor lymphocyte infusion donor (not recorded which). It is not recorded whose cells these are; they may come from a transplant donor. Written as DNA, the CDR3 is TGTGCCAGCAGGCGGCTAGCGGGCCCCCCCGAGCAGTACTTC. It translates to CASRRLAGPPEQYF. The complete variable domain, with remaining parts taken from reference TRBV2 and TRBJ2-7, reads EPEVTQTPSHQVTQMGQEVILRCVPISNHLYFYWYRQILGQKVEFLVSFYNNEISEKSEIFDDQFSVERPDGSNFTLKIRSTKLEDSAMYFCASRRLAGPPEQYFGPGTRLTVT.